Below, 27 T cell receptor beta chains from the same sample are listed, as sequenced in a study of PD-1 blockade in classical Hodgkin lymphoma (TCRdb year 2020). The library was generated by the immunoSEQ multiplex PCR assay. As stored in TCRdb, this immuneACCESS dataset retains in-frame rearrangements with V and J assigned. A fraction of the clones does not appear; measured against another copy, unresolved V genes explain less than half of the discrepancy, and the remainder lacks a known reason. Here the sample has about 110,000 clones; roughly nine tenths occur a single time. About 20% of the sample rests with the top ten. The time point label on this specimen signifies: cycle 2 day 1 (C2D1) of nivolumab. All trial patients had relapsed after autologous stem cell transplantation, with cohorts A, B and C differing in prior brentuximab vedotin exposure. The source material was peripheral blood mononuclear cells (PBMCs), sampled before the second cycle of nivolumab. The receptors come from a human donor with classical Hodgkin lymphoma.

As concerns this clone: Other DNA sequences in the same sample also yield this CDR3. The gene calls are TRBV30 and TRBJ1-1; no clear D. The CDR3 covers 13 residues. The germline gives CDR1 GTSNPN, CDR2 SVGIG (reference sequence). Trimming cost V 3 bases and J 0 bases, with 8 bases left between them. The CDR3 nucleotides are TGTGCCTGGAGAAGAGGAATGAACACTGAAGCTTTCTTT. This gives the protein CAWRRGMNTEAFF.

This chain uses TRBV5-1 with TRBJ2-1, with 13 bases lining up with TRBD2. The V segment lost 7 bases and the J segment 7 bases; nucleotides outside the gene matches: 8. This CDR3 is 15 amino acids long. Looked up from germline, CDR1 is SGHRS and CDR2 is YFSETQ. The CDR3 here is CASQTGTSGMNEQFF. As DNA, the CDR3 is TGCGCCAGCCAAACGGGGACTAGCGGGATGAATGAGCAGTTCTTC.

For the CDR3, the DNA is TGCGCCAGCAGCCAAGCAACCAGGATGTACTTC. This encodes CASSQATRMYF. The chain couples TRBV4-3 to TRBJ2-7; D is undetermined. The germline CDR1 and CDR2 sequences are LGHNA and YSLEER. There are 11 residues in the CDR3. The V and J ends lost 1 base and 12 bases respectively, with 10 bases between them.

The chain joins TRBV9 to TRBJ2-1, with D uncertain. V lost 4 bases and J lost 5, with 13 bases in between. Germline CDR1 and CDR2: SGDLS and YYNGEE. CDR3 length equals 14 residues. The CDR3 DNA reads TGTGCCAGCAGCTATGCCATTTTTAACAATGAGCAGTTCTTC. This encodes CASSYAIFNNEQFF.

On this clone itself: The junction and the germline gene differ at one end; a read error may be behind it. The J gene is TRBJ2-7, the V gene TRBV11-2; unclear D gene. The CDR3 extends over 14 amino acids. Germline V gene sequence: CDR1 SGHAT, CDR2 FQNNGV. The CDR3 DNA sequence: TGTGCCAGCACCTTACTCGGTCTTTCCACCGAGCAGTACTTC. Amino acid sequence: CASTLLGLSTEQYF.

The J gene is TRBJ1-1, the V gene TRBV7-9, with D possibly TRBD1 on 6 matching bases. Between the trimmed V and J ends, which lost 7 bases and 6 bases, there was a span of 21 bases. CDR1 SEHNR and CDR2 FQNEAQ come from the germline V gene (reference sequence). This CDR3 spans 15 amino acids. The CDR3 DNA is TGTGCCAGCATCTGGGGTGGGGGGCTGTACTCTGAAGCTTTCTTT. Translation: CASIWGGGLYSEAFF.

This clone appeared a single time. V usage is TRBV28 and J usage is TRBJ1-2, with TRBD1 matching over 10 bases. The J segment lost 3 bases and the V segment lost 6 bases, leaving 7 bases of the junction unmatched. The germline gives CDR1 MDHEN, CDR2 SYDVKM. The CDR3 is 15 residues long. The CDR3: CASSSGDRGYYGYTF. The CDR3 DNA is TGTGCCAGCAGCTCTGGGGACAGGGGTTACTATGGCTACACCTTC.

J is TRBJ1-2 and V is TRBV15; 7 bases map to TRBD1. Germline-derived CDR1 and CDR2 are LNHNV and YYDKDF (reference sequence). J lost 4 bases, V lost 3 bases, and 5 bases had no gene match. The CDR3 sequence is 14 residues long. The CDR3 sequence is CATSRDRFGYGYTF. The CDR3 coding sequence is TGTGCCACCAGCAGGGACAGGTTTGGCTATGGCTACACCTTC.

The chain links TRBV29-1 to TRBJ1-1; no firm D call. Trimming shortened V by 5 bases and J by 5 bases, and 15 bases separated the two germline ends. The CDR3 is 13 amino acids. The germline V gene has CDR1 SQVTM and CDR2 ANQGSEA. CDR3 region: CSVSGVWGTEAFF. DNA for the CDR3: TGCAGCGTTTCGGGAGTGTGGGGAACTGAAGCTTTCTTT.

CDR3 loop: CASSTTGGDGYGYTF. In DNA form, the CDR3 reads TGCGCCAGCAGCACAACAGGGGGCGACGGCTATGGCTACACCTTC. This chain uses TRBV5-1 with TRBJ1-2; 9 nucleotides line up with TRBD1. Germline V gene data show CDR1 as SGHRS and CDR2 as YFSETQ. CDR3 length: 15 residues. The V and J ends lost 4 bases and 4 bases, in that order; junction bases with no gene match: 8.

The rearrangement links TRBV29-1 to TRBJ2-7; maybe TRBD2 (6 bases). The germline V gene has CDR1 SQVTM and CDR2 ANQGSEA. The CDR3 is made up of 13 amino acids. Trimming removed 4 bases from V and 3 bases from J, with 13 bases in between. The CDR3 sequence: CSVVIATSYEQYF. In DNA, the CDR3 is TGCAGCGTTGTAATAGCGACTAGCTACGAGCAGTACTTC.

The V call is TRBV30, the J call TRBJ2-7, with 9 bases matching TRBD2. The CDR3 sequence is 14 residues long. The junction had 8 bases not matched to a gene; V was cut back by 5 bases and J by 3 bases. Germline V gene sequence: CDR1 GTSNPN, CDR2 SVGIG (reference sequence). The CDR3 nucleotides are TGTGCCTGGGGGCAGGCGGGAGGGCGCTACGAGCAGTACTTC. This translates into CAWGQAGGRYEQYF. The full variable domain, in which reference TRBV30 and TRBJ2-7 provide the parts outside the CDR3, is SQTIHQWPATLVQPVGSPLSLECTVEGTSNPNLYWYRQAAGRGLQLLFYSVGIGQISSEVPQNLSASRPQDRQFILSSKKLLLSDSGFYLCAWGQAGGRYEQYFGPGTRLTVT.

The chain links TRBV7-9 to TRBJ2-3; TRBD1 is a possible D gene (6 bases). This CDR3 contains 15 residues. Germline loops: CDR1 SEHNR, CDR2 FQNEAQ (reference sequence). V was cut by 5 bases and J by 4 bases, with 16 bases left in between. The CDR3 spells CASSLRDNIPDTQYF. Written as DNA, the CDR3 is TGTGCCAGCAGCCTCCGGGACAATATCCCAGATACGCAGTATTTT.

This clone was seen only once. The J gene is TRBJ2-1, the V gene TRBV19, with 8 nucleotides matching TRBD2. Germline loops: CDR1 LNHDA, CDR2 SQIVND (reference sequence). The CDR3 is made up of 16 amino acids. J lost 4 bases, V lost 4 bases, and 9 bases had no gene match. CDR3 nucleotides: TGTGCCAGTAGTACCCTACTAGCGGTGGGTTACAATGAGCAGTTCTTC. This translates into CASSTLLAVGYNEQFF.

About this clone: This sample includes further DNA sequences coding for the same CDR3. This chain links TRBV10-3 with TRBJ2-7, with a weak D call TRBD2 (6 bases). The V gene's germline CDR1 is ENHRY and CDR2 SYGVKD. The CDR3 sequence is 13 residues long. The V end lost 6 bases, the J end lost 1 base, and 10 bases lay between the germline ends. CDR3 sequence: CAISPGTSYEQYF. The CDR3 nucleotides read TGTGCCATCAGCCCTGGGACTTCCTACGAGCAGTACTTC.

Notes on this clone: Because the CDR3's place on the DNA is in doubt, the DNA is left out and the CDR3 is given as listed by TCRdb. The genes are TRBV27 and TRBJ2-3; the table's D gene call, TRBD1, was not cross checked with the DNA. The CDR3 length equals 16 residues, ends included. Germline V gene sequence: CDR1 MNHEY, CDR2 SMNVEV (reference sequence). CDR3 amino acids: CASSFGPGAPTDTQYF.

The chain joins TRBV27 to TRBJ2-7; TRBD1 matches 10 bases. The CDR3 length is 18 residues. Trimming took 4 bases from V and 2 from J; bases not matched to a gene: 14. From germline, CDR1 is MNHEY and CDR2 SMNVEV (reference sequence). CDR3 in amino acids: CASSSLDSTGGATYEQYF. The CDR3 DNA reads TGTGCCAGCAGTTCCCTCGACTCGACAGGGGGCGCGACCTACGAGCAGTACTTC.

This sequence joins TRBV25-1 and TRBJ2-2; no definite D call. Trimming removed 0 bases at V and 7 bases at J, with 9 bases between. The CDR3 length is 14 residues. The germline V gene has CDR1 MGHDK and CDR2 SYGVNS. The CDR3 DNA is TGTGCCAGCAGTGAATACCTCTCGAGCGGGGAGCTGTTTTTT. This translates into CASSEYLSSGELFF.

The V call is TRBV16, the J call TRBJ1-4, with TRBD1 matching 11 bases. V lost 3 bases and J lost 8; bases outside the gene matches: 8. Germline CDR1 KGHSY, CDR2 FQNENV. This CDR3 spans 16 amino acids. CDR3 sequence: CASSQLSGTGGEKLFF. CDR3 DNA sequence: TGTGCCAGCAGCCAGTTATCCGGGACAGGGGGAGAAAAACTGTTTTTT.

This chain joins TRBV28 and TRBJ1-2, with unresolved D. V shed 6 bases and J shed 3 bases, with 17 bases lying between them. Germline V CDR1 and CDR2: MDHEN, SYDVKM. This CDR3 region has 15 residues. CDR3 sequence: CASSSMAGRDYGYTF. In DNA form, the CDR3 reads TGTGCCAGCAGCTCAATGGCAGGTCGTGACTATGGCTACACCTTC.

The chain is built from TRBV19 and TRBJ1-5, with no clear D. From germline, CDR1 is LNHDA and CDR2 SQIVND (reference sequence). The CDR3 has 14 residues. The V and J ends lost 4 bases and 1 base respectively, with 8 bases between them. The CDR3 region is CASSSLLSNQPQHF. For the CDR3, the DNA is TGTGCCAGTAGTAGTCTTCTGAGCAATCAGCCCCAGCATTTT.

This clone was found a few times. The chain is built from TRBV18 and TRBJ1-1; D is undetermined. V shed 6 bases and J shed 10 bases, with 12 bases lying between them. The CDR3 has 11 residues. Per germline, CDR1 KGHSH and CDR2 LQKENI. The CDR3 is CASSRGWGAFF. The CDR3, as DNA: TGTGCCAGCTCGAGAGGATGGGGAGCTTTCTTT. The full variable domain, its missing parts supplied by reference TRBV18 and TRBJ1-1, is NAGVMQNPRHLVRRRGQEARLRCSPMKGHSHVYWYRQLPEEGLKFMVYLQKENIIDESGMPKERFSAEFPKEGPSILRIQQVVRGDSAAYFCASSRGWGAFFGQGTRLTVV.

CDR3 in amino acids: CASSSSATDTQYF. Here the CDR3 DNA reads TGTGCCAGCAGCTCGAGTGCCACAGATACGCAGTATTTT. The rearrangement joins TRBV27 to TRBJ2-3; no firm D call. Trimming removed 6 bases at V and 2 bases at J, with 9 bases between. The V gene's germline CDR1 is MNHEY and CDR2 SMNVEV (reference sequence). The CDR3 sequence is 13 residues long.

The V call is TRBV5-5, the J call TRBJ1-2; possibly TRBD1 for D (5 bases). Looked up from germline, CDR1 is SGHKS and CDR2 is YYEKEE (reference sequence). V was cut by 4 bases and J by 7 bases, with 17 bases left in between. CDR3 length: 14 residues. The CDR3 sequence is CASSPGQGAGGYTF. The CDR3 bases are TGTGCCAGCAGCCCCGGACAAGGCGCGGGTGGCTACACCTTC.

The chain employs TRBV27 and TRBJ1-1; a weak D match, TRBD1 (6 bases). The CDR3 spans 13 residues. The germline V gene has CDR1 MNHEY and CDR2 SMNVEV (reference sequence). Trimming stripped 4 bases from V and 3 bases from J, with 9 bases between. CDR3 sequence reads: CASSWGADTEAFF. In nucleotides, the CDR3 is TGTGCCAGCAGTTGGGGGGCCGACACTGAAGCTTTCTTT.

The CDR3 sequence is CASVTVGQGRLSYTF. The CDR3 DNA follows: TGTGCCAGCGTGACCGTGGGGCAGGGTCGTCTTAGCTACACCTTC. This rearrangement joins TRBV6-1 to TRBJ1-2; TRBD1 is a possible D gene (5 bases). The CDR3 sequence is 15 residues long. V lost 8 bases and J 9 bases, leaving 25 bases between the germline ends. Germline CDR1 and CDR2: MNHNS and SASEGT.

V gene TRBV4-3 combines with J gene TRBJ2-1; possibly TRBD2 for D (5 bases). Germline V lookup: CDR1 LGHNA, CDR2 YSLEER. Between the trimmed V and J ends, which lost 1 base and 8 bases, there was a span of 15 bases. The CDR3 has 15 residues. The CDR3 is CASSQAAGIGHEQFF. CDR3 nucleotide sequence: TGCGCCAGCAGCCAAGCGGCGGGTATAGGACATGAGCAGTTCTTC.